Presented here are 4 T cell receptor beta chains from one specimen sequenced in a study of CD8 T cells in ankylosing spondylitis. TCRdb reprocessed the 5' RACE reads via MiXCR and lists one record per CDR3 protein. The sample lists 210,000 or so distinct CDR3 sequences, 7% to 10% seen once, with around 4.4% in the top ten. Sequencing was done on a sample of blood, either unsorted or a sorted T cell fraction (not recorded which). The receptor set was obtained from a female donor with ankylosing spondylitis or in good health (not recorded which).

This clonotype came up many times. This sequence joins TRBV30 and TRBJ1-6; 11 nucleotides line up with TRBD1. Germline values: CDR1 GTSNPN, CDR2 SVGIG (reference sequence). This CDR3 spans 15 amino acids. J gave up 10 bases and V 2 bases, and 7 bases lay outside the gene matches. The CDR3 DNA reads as TGTGCCTGGAGTATGGGACAGGGGGTAAAATCACCCCTCCACTTT. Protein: CAWSMGQGVKSPLHF. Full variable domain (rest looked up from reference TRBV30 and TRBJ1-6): SQTIHQWPATLVQPVGSPLSLECTVEGTSNPNLYWYRQAAGRGLQLLFYSVGIGQISSEVPQNLSASRPQDRQFILSSKKLLLSDSGFYLCAWSMGQGVKSPLHFGNGTRLTVT.

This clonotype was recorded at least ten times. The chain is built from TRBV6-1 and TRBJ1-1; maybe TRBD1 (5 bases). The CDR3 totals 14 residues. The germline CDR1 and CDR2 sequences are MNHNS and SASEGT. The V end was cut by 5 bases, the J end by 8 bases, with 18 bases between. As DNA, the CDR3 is TGTGCCAGCAGTCTAGTAGAGGGGACCGCAGAAGCTTTCTTT. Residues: CASSLVEGTAEAFF.

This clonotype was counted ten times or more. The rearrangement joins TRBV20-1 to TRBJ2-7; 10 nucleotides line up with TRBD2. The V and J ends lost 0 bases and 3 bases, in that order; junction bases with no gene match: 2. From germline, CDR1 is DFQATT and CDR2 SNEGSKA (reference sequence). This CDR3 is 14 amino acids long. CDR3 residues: CSAREGLANYEQYF. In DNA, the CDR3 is TGCAGTGCTAGAGAGGGACTAGCGAACTACGAGCAGTACTTC.

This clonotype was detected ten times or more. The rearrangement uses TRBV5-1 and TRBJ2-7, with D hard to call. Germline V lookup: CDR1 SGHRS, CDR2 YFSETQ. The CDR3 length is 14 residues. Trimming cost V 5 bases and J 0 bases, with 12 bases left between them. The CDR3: CASSQTISSYEQYF. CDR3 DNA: TGCGCCAGCAGTCAGACGATTAGCTCCTACGAGCAGTACTTC.